This T cell receptor beta chain was documented in a study of blood T cell repertoires in COVID-19. Background on the study: T cells, B-cell-depleted T cells, or PBMCs supplied cDNA or gDNA.

Original processing methods: How many nucleated cells were present was estimated from reference gene primer amplification. The protocol was immunoSEQ multiplex PCR, while the TCRdb copy is restricted to in-frame clones and leaves out a portion. V and J calls and clone size are given by that table; D and trimming were obtained from the DNA. Counted here are 65,000 to 100,000 clones, about 90% occurring once; the ten biggest clones make up about 4.8%. Germline V gene sequence: CDR1 SGHKS, CDR2 YYEKEE (reference sequence). The CDR3 runs 16 residues. V shed 2 bases and J shed 0 bases, with 12 bases lying between them. This clone has a handful of counts.

Sequenced sample: peripheral blood. The sequence came from a woman older than 75 with acute or convalescent COVID-19. The V gene is TRBV5-5, the J gene TRBJ1-5; no clear D. CDR3 DNA sequence: TGTGCCAGCAGCTTATCGGGGATCCTTAGCAATCAGCCCCAGCATTTT. Translating it yields CASSLSGILSNQPQHF.